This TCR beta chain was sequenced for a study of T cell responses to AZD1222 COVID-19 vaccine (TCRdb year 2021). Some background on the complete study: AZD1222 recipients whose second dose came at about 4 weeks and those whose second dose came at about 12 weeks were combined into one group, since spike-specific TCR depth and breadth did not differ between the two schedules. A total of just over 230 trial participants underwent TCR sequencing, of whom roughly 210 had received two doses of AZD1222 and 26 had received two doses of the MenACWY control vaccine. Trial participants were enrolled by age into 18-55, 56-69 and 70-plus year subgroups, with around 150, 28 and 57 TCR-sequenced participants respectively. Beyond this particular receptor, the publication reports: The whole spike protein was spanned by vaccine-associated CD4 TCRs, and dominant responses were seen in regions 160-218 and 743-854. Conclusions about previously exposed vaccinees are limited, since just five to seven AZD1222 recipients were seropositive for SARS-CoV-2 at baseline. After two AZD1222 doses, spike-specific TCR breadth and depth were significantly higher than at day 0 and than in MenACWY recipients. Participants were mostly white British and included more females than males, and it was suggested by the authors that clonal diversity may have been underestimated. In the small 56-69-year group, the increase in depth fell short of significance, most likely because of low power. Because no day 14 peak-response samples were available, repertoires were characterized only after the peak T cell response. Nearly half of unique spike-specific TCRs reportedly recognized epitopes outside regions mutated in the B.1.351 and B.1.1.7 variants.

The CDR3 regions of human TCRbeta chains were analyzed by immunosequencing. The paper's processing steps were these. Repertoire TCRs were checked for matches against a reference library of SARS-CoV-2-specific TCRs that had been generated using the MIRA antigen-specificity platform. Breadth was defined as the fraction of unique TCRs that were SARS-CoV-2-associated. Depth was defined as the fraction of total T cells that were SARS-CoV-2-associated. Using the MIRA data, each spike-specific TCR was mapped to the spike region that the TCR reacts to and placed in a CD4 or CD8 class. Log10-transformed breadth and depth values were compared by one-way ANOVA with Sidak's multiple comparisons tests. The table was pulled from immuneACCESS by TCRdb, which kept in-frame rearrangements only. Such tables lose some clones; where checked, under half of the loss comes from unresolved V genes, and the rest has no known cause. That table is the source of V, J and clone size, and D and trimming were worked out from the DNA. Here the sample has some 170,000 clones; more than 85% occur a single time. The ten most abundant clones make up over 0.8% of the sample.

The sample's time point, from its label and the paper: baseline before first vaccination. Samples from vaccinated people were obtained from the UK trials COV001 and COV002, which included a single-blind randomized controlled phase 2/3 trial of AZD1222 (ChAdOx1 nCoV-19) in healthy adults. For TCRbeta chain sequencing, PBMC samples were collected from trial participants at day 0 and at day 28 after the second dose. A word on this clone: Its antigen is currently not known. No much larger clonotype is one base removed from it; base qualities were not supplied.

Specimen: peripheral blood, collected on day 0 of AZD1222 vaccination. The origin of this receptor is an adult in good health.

DNA sequence: TGTGCCAGCAGCCAAGCCCTTCAGGCGTCACGAGGGGAGCAGTACTTC. Its translation is CASSQALQASRGEQYF. In this chain, TRBV4-2 is recombined with TRBJ2-7, with TRBD2 tentatively as D gene (5 bases match). Looking up the germline V gene yields CDR1 LGHNA and CDR2 YNFKEQ. At the junction V is shortened by 1 base and J by 7 bases, with 20 bases in between. The CDR3, cysteine through phenylalanine, is 16 amino acids long. Just CDR3 DNA is preserved here, 48 bases in frame from base 1.